The rows below give T cell receptor beta chains drawn from one sample of a study of Ad26.COV2.S vaccination and SARS-CoV-2 variants. Generated by immunoSEQ multiplex PCR, the TCRdb table keeps only in-frame clones and is missing some. The sample shows around 450,000 clones, around 90% of them seen only once. The sample was peripheral blood, taken in a trial of Ad26.COV2.S vaccine versus placebo. The receptors originated from a person between 18 and 59 years old who received the Ad26.COV2.S COVID-19 vaccine or a placebo. Both conserved end residues are part of each CDR3. The order of the fields is clone size, J gene, V gene, D gene, CDR3 protein, CDR3 DNA. D genes are given only for firm matches. Clone size, where shown, is once, few, many, or a class for clones that have expanded.

>.|TRBJ2-5|TRBV28|TRBD2
CASIGTSGRGGETQYF
TGTGCCAGCATCGGGACTAGCGGGAGAGGGGGAGAGACCCAGTACTTC
>.|TRBJ2-1|TRBV11-3|TRBD2
CASSLSTSGNNEQFF
TGTGCCAGCAGCTTATCCACTAGCGGAAACAATGAGCAGTTCTTC
>.|TRBJ1-5|TRBV28|.
CASSLSSRNQPQHF
TGTGCCAGCAGTTTGAGCAGCCGCAATCAGCCCCAGCATTTT
>.|TRBJ2-7|TRBV6-2/TRBV6-3|TRBD2
CASSYPSRTSGSYEQYF
TGTGCCAGCAGTTACCCATCACGGACTAGCGGGTCCTACGAGCAGTACTTC
>.|TRBJ1-5|TRBV28|TRBD1
CASTTVDRGSGSNQPQHF
TGTGCCAGCACCACAGTAGACAGGGGGTCGGGAAGCAATCAGCCCCAGCATTTT
>.|TRBJ2-7|TRBV19|TRBD1
CASRPTGERGKQYF
TGTGCCAGTCGACCGACAGGGGAGAGGGGCAAACAGTACTTC
>once|TRBJ1-6|TRBV9|.
CASSVSSGGQGNSPLHF
TGTGCCAGCAGCGTATCTAGTGGGGGGCAGGGAAATTCACCCCTCCACTTT
>.|TRBJ2-1|TRBV9|.
CASSGDPYIEQFF
TGTGCCAGCAGCGGGGACCCCTATATTGAGCAGTTCTTC
>.|TRBJ1-5|TRBV10-1|.
CASSLKFGQSNQPQHF
TGCGCCAGCAGCCTTAAATTTGGCCAAAGCAATCAGCCCCAGCATTTT
>.|TRBJ2-2|TRBV24-1|.
CATSDLIGRGLTPNTGELFF
TGTGCCACCAGTGATTTGATTGGCAGGGGATTAACCCCGAACACCGGGGAGCTGTTTTTT
>.|TRBJ1-1|TRBV9|.
CASRGIRGEAFF
TGTGCCAGCAGAGGAATTAGGGGTGAAGCTTTCTTT
>.|TRBJ2-1|TRBV9|TRBD2
CASSVAWIAGNEQFF
TGTGCCAGCAGCGTAGCTTGGATAGCGGGCAATGAGCAGTTCTTC
>.|TRBJ2-3|TRBV6-6|.
CASSYTSDGTDTQYF
TGTGCCAGCAGTTACACCAGCGACGGCACAGATACGCAGTATTTT
>.|TRBJ1-3|TRBV2|.
CASSHLTGHLFESGNTIYF
TGTGCCAGCAGCCACCTTACGGGACATCTATTTGAGTCTGGAAACACCATATATTTT
>.|TRBJ1-5|TRBV5-5|TRBD1
CASSGDRGLGQPQHF
TGTGCCAGCAGCGGCGACAGGGGTCTGGGTCAGCCCCAGCATTTT
>.|TRBJ2-3|TRBV12-3/TRBV12-4|.
CASSFGTDTQYF
TGTGCCAGCAGTTTTGGGACAGATACGCAGTATTTT
>.|TRBJ2-7|TRBV23-1|TRBD2
CASPEGGAYEQYF
TGCGCCAGCCCCGAGGGAGGGGCCTACGAGCAGTACTTC
>.|TRBJ2-3|TRBV13|TRBD2
CASTAAVAGVGTDTQYF
TGTGCCAGCACTGCGGCGGTAGCGGGAGTTGGCACAGATACGCAGTATTTT
>.|TRBJ1-5|TRBV7-9|TRBD1
CASSAGQGARNQPQHF
TGTGCCAGCAGCGCTGGACAGGGGGCCAGGAATCAGCCCCAGCATTTT
>once|TRBJ2-7|TRBV27|TRBD2
CASSSLFSGSTAYEQYF
TGTGCCAGCAGTTCCCTATTCAGCGGGAGCACAGCCTACGAGCAGTACTTC
>.|TRBJ2-5|TRBV28|TRBD2
CASTLAGEETQYF
TGTGCCAGCACATTAGCGGGAGAAGAGACCCAGTACTTC
>.|TRBJ2-1|TRBV6-1|.
CASSERTNAYNEQFF
TGTGCCAGCAGTGAACGGACTAACGCATACAATGAGCAGTTCTTC
>.|TRBJ2-1|TRBV3-1/TRBV3-2|.
CASSQDLTSKGNEQFF
TGTGCCAGCAGCCAAGATCTAACCTCTAAGGGCAATGAGCAGTTCTTC
>.|TRBJ1-4|TRBV19|TRBD1
CASSIEGQGVSNEKLFF
TGTGCCAGTAGTATAGAGGGACAGGGCGTCAGTAATGAAAAACTGTTTTTT
>.|TRBJ1-1|TRBV11-3|.
CASSSGYTEAFF
TGTGCCAGCAGCTCGGGGTACACTGAAGCTTTCTTT
>.|TRBJ2-5|TRBV5-4|TRBD1
CASSGRQGASRETQYF
TGTGCCAGCAGCGGTCGACAGGGGGCGAGCCGAGAGACCCAGTACTTC
>.|TRBJ1-4|TRBV2|TRBD1
CASKGLSRDRVEKLFF
TGTGCCAGCAAGGGACTTTCCCGGGACAGGGTTGAAAAACTGTTTTTT
>.|TRBJ2-7|TRBV19|.
CASSSPAYEQYF
TGTGCCAGTAGTTCTCCCGCGTACGAGCAGTACTTC
>.|TRBJ2-3|TRBV27|TRBD2
CASSLSRGPDGRDTDTQYF
TGTGCCAGCAGTTTATCGAGGGGCCCCGACGGGAGGGACACAGATACGCAGTATTTT
>.|TRBJ2-7|TRBV3-1/TRBV3-2|TRBD2
CASSQDPRGGLREQYF
TGTGCCAGCAGCCAAGACCCACGCGGGGGGCTTCGAGAGCAGTACTTC
>.|TRBJ2-5|TRBV24-1|.
CATSDPLQETQYF
TGTGCCACCAGTGATCCCCTTCAAGAGACCCAGTACTTC
>.|TRBJ2-1|TRBV7-9|.
CASSSRTGTNEQFF
TGTGCCAGCAGCTCTAGGACTGGGACCAATGAGCAGTTCTTC
>.|TRBJ1-1|TRBV7-9|.
CASSFGVAEAFF
TGTGCCAGCAGCTTCGGGGTGGCTGAAGCTTTCTTT
>.|TRBJ2-7|TRBV7-5|.
CARSRRTGGSLYEQYF
TGTGCCAGAAGCCGCAGGACAGGGGGTTCACTTTACGAGCAGTACTTC
>.|TRBJ2-2|TRBV5-1|.
CASSFGRINTGELFF
TGCGCCAGCAGCTTCGGCAGGATCAACACCGGGGAGCTGTTTTTT
>.|TRBJ2-7|TRBV2|TRBD1
CASSQGQGTYEQYF
TGTGCCAGCAGTCAAGGACAGGGGACCTACGAGCAGTACTTC
>.|TRBJ2-1|TRBV7-9|.
CASSSYVMINNEQFF
TGTGCCAGCAGCTCCTATGTGATGATCAACAATGAGCAGTTCTTC
>.|TRBJ2-1|TRBV20-1|.
CSARRNEQFF
TGCAGTGCTAGACGGAATGAGCAGTTCTTC
>.|TRBJ2-3|TRBV13|TRBD2
CASSTREGLDTQYF
TGTGCCAGCAGCACGCGGGAGGGCCTGGATACGCAGTATTTT
>.|TRBJ2-7|TRBV5-1|TRBD1
CASSVTAGTGYMYEQYF
TGCGCCAGCAGCGTAACCGCCGGGACAGGGTATATGTACGAGCAGTACTTC
>.|TRBJ2-5|TRBV24-1|TRBD1
CATSDWTGAPETQYF
TGTGCCACCAGTGATTGGACAGGGGCGCCGGAGACCCAGTACTTC
>few|TRBJ2-5|TRBV27|.
CASRSGQGGIRETQYF
TGTGCCAGCAGATCGGGGCAGGGCGGAATTAGGGAGACCCAGTACTTC
>.|TRBJ1-1|TRBV10-3|TRBD1
CAISGRRTGGGYTEAFF
TGTGCCATCAGTGGTCGAAGGACAGGGGGCGGTTACACTGAAGCTTTCTTT
>.|TRBJ2-2|TRBV29-1|TRBD1
CSVAFTGGRTGELFF
TGCAGCGTTGCCTTTACAGGGGGCCGGACCGGGGAGCTGTTTTTT
>.|TRBJ2-7|TRBV5-8|TRBD1
CASSHRMEDRESYEQYF
TGTGCCAGCAGCCACAGGATGGAGGACAGGGAGTCCTACGAGCAGTACTTC
>.|TRBJ2-2|TRBV11-1|TRBD1
CASRQDRGNTGELFF
TGTGCCAGCAGACAAGACAGGGGTAACACCGGGGAGCTGTTTTTT